These 8 T cell receptor beta chains were sequenced from one sample in a study of control samples from healthy donors and cancer patients. The protocol was immunoSEQ multiplex PCR, while the TCRdb copy is restricted to in-frame clones and leaves out a portion. The table records roughly 100,000 clones, about 91% of them present only once. The sample consisted of blood. The receptors here all came from a woman between 18 and 29 years old in good health.

This chain links TRBV25-1 with TRBJ1-6, with unresolved D. Germline V gene sequence: CDR1 MGHDK, CDR2 SYGVNS. This CDR3 contains 9 residues. This CDR3 is CAAGRPLHF. For the CDR3, the DNA is TGTGCTGCCGGCCGGCCCCTCCACTTT.

The gene calls are TRBV6-5 and TRBJ2-3; no definite D call. V was pared by 6 bases and J by 4 bases, with 11 bases between. Germline CDR1 reads MNHEY; CDR2 reads SVGAGI. The CDR3 consists of 13 residues. The CDR3 loop reads CASSARGADTQYF. CDR3 sequence (DNA): TGTGCCAGCAGCGCCAGAGGTGCAGATACGCAGTATTTT.

This CDR3 is CASRRDSYTYEQYF. The CDR3, as DNA: TGTGCCAGTAGAAGGGACAGCTACACCTACGAGCAGTACTTC. V and J are TRBV19 and TRBJ2-7, with 7 positions matching TRBD1. The CDR3 extends over 14 amino acids. The germline V gene encodes CDR1 LNHDA and CDR2 SQIVND (reference sequence). The V segment lost 6 bases and the J segment 2 bases; nucleotides outside the gene matches: 7.

This clone was observed a handful of times. V gene TRBV5-1 combines with J gene TRBJ2-3, with TRBD2 identical over 7 bases. The trim removed 0 bases at V and 3 bases at J, leaving 4 bases unmatched. Germline assignment: CDR1 SGHRS and CDR2 YFSETQ. The CDR3 is 15 residues long. The CDR3 protein is CASSLDGRKTDTQYF. The CDR3 nucleotides are TGCGCCAGCAGCTTGGACGGGAGGAAGACAGATACGCAGTATTTT.

The chain carries TRBV28 and TRBJ2-3; tentatively, D is TRBD1 or TRBD2 (5 bases each). The V end was cut by 3 bases, the J end by 3 bases, with 16 bases between. Looked up from germline, CDR1 is MDHEN and CDR2 is SYDVKM. This CDR3 region has 16 residues. Here the CDR3 reads CASSFFGTVGTDTQYF. CDR3 bases: TGTGCCAGCAGTTTTTTCGGGACGGTGGGAACAGATACGCAGTATTTT.

A single count supports this clone. The gene calls are TRBV6-2 or TRBV6-3 and TRBJ2-2; 7 positions agree with TRBD2. The ends lost 2 bases at V and 0 bases at J; junction bases unmatched: 9. CDR1 and CDR2 from the germline V gene are MNHEY and SVGEGT. CDR3 size: 18 residues. CDR3 DNA: TGTGCCAGCAGTTACCCAGATAGGCGGGGGTCGAACACCGGGGAGCTGTTTTTT. It translates to CASSYPDRRGSNTGELFF.

The rearrangement uses TRBV10-1 and TRBJ1-1; possible D gene TRBD1, 5 bases. This CDR3 has 16 residues. Germline-derived CDR1 and CDR2 are WNHNN and SYGVQD (reference sequence). The V and J ends lost 8 bases and 1 base respectively, with 20 bases between them. CDR3 loop: CASRIPGRMRNTEAFF. In nucleotides, the CDR3 is TGCGCCAGCCGAATCCCGGGACGGATGAGGAACACTGAAGCTTTCTTT.

The CDR3 sequence is CASSVALRLLPSPLHF. The CDR3 DNA sequence: TGTGCCAGCAGCGTAGCTCTACGTCTGCTTCCCTCACCCCTCCACTTT. The genes are TRBV9 and TRBJ1-6, with D hard to call. Trimming left V 0 bases short and J 10 bases short, with 17 bases between. The CDR3 runs to 16 residues. The germline gives CDR1 SGDLS, CDR2 YYNGEE.